These 18 T cell receptor beta chains share one sample of origin, sequenced in a study of tumor and adjacent non-tumor tissue in lung cancer. The library came from three nested PCR rounds adapted from ARM-PCR protocols. TCRdb passed the multiplex PCR reads through MiXCR, listing each CDR3 protein once. The sample records about 76,000 distinct CDR3 sequences, around 70% being singletons. No cell sorting was done before RNA was extracted from the tissue. Sequenced input: lung tumor tissue. The receptor set was obtained from a woman aged 70-85 years with non-small cell lung cancer.

As regards this clonotype: The germline gene is not matched at one end of the junction; a read error may be the cause. The chain joins TRBV10-1 to TRBJ2-3, with 7 bases aligning to TRBD1. This CDR3 has 13 residues. The germline V gene has CDR1 WNHNN and CDR2 SYGVQD (reference sequence). CDR3 in DNA: TGCGCCAGCAGTGTGCCTGGGACAGATATGCAGTATTTT. It translates to CASSVPGTDMQYF.

A word on this clonotype: The conserved phenylalanine or tryptophan normally closing the CDR3 is absent here, so this likely arose from a read error. The rearrangement links TRBV14 to TRBJ2-2, with TRBD2 identical over 11 bases. The CDR3 is 16 amino acids. Germline CDR1 and CDR2: SGHDN and FVKESK. DNA of the CDR3: TGTGCTAGTTCCGGGACTAGCGGCTTCTTCACCGGGGAGCTGTTTTTA. Protein: CASSGTSGFFTGELFL.

Remarks on this clonotype: A read error may be the cause here, since a much bigger clone is one base away. The chain carries TRBV20-1 and TRBJ2-1; the D gene is possibly TRBD2 (5 bases). The CDR3 loop spans 12 amino acids. Germline V gene data show CDR1 as DFQATT and CDR2 as SNEGSKA (reference sequence). The CDR3 reads CSTRDMLNEQFF. The CDR3 DNA is TGCAGTACTAGAGACATGCTTAATGAGCAGTTCTTC.

In this sample, this clonotype turned up many times. This chain links TRBV5-1 with TRBJ2-7, with TRBD1 matching over 7 bases. Germline V gives CDR1 SGHRS, CDR2 YFSETQ. V lost 2 bases and J lost 0; bases outside the gene matches: 5. This CDR3 has 15 amino acids. Written as DNA, the CDR3 is TGCGCCAGCAGCTTCCGGGACAGTTCCTCCTACGAGCAGTACTTC. This codes for CASSFRDSSSYEQYF.

J is TRBJ2-2 and V is TRBV6-1; no reliable D call. The CDR3 has 17 residues. The germline V and J ends were trimmed by 1 base and 8 bases, with 20 bases remaining between them. CDR1 MNHNS and CDR2 SASEGT come from the germline V gene. The CDR3 nucleotides read TGTGCCAGCAGTGAAGAGGGCCGTATAAGGCCTAGGGGGGAGCTGTTTTTT. Amino acids: CASSEEGRIRPRGELFF.

V gene TRBV29-1 combines with J gene TRBJ2-7; TRBD1 agrees at 12 bases. The CDR3 sequence is 13 residues long. V lost 6 bases, J lost 10 bases, and 10 bases stayed unmatched. Germline assignment: CDR1 SQVTM and CDR2 ANQGSEA. CDR3 sequence (DNA): TGCAGCGTCAGGGACAGGGGGCTCGGCGCCCAGTACTTC. It yields the protein CSVRDRGLGAQYF.

About this clonotype: An end of the junction does not agree with germline; a read error may underlie this. The chain employs TRBV28 and TRBJ2-3, with 8 bases fitting TRBD2. Germline lookup yields CDR1 MDHEN and CDR2 SYDVKM. The CDR3 runs to 18 residues. This CDR3 is CASSTPGLVGSASDTQCF. DNA of the CDR3: TGTGCCAGCAGTACGCCGGGACTAGTGGGATCAGCCTCAGATACGCAGTGTTTT.

With respect to this clonotype: One end of the junction fails to match germline, which may point to a read error. This chain uses TRBV6-2 or TRBV6-3 with TRBJ2-1; D might be TRBD2 (6 bases). The CDR3 spans 17 residues. Germline CDR1 is MNHEY and CDR2 is SVGEGT. CDR3 residues: CASSYSRSAGFYNEQFF. For the CDR3, the DNA is TGTGCCAGCAGTTATTCGAGGTCAGCGGGCTTTTACAATGAGCAATTCTTC.

About this clonotype: The junction shows a germline mismatch at one end, possibly a read error. The rearrangement joins TRBV7-2 to TRBJ2-6; D perhaps matches TRBD1 (5 bases). This CDR3 contains 18 residues. Germline lookup yields CDR1 SGHTA and CDR2 FQGNSA. This CDR3 reads CASSSPRVTISGANALTF. CDR3 DNA sequence: TGTGCCAGCAGCTCCCCCCGGGTGACGATCTCTGGGGCCAACGCCCTGACTTTC.

As concerns this clonotype: The junction and the germline gene differ at one end; a read error may be behind it. This chain connects TRBV5-1 to TRBJ2-2; possible D gene TRBD2, 5 bases. Looked up from germline, CDR1 is SGHRS and CDR2 is YFSETQ. This CDR3 comprises 18 residues. The CDR3 sequence is CANSLPVELEMNTGELFF. Written as DNA, the CDR3 is TGCGCCAACAGCCTCCCAGTGGAACTAGAGATGAACACCGGGGAGCTGTTTTTT.

This clonotype has just a few counts. The chain has TRBV9 and TRBJ1-2, with 9 nucleotides matching TRBD1. CDR1 is SGDLS, CDR2 YYNGEE, per germline. V was pared by 0 bases and J by 4 bases, with 10 bases of the junction left unmatched. The CDR3 runs to 17 residues. CDR3 DNA sequence: TGTGCCAGCAGCGTAGTTTCTTTGGGGACAGGGCCCTATGGCTACACCTTC. Residues: CASSVVSLGTGPYGYTF.

This clonotype occurred many times. The rearrangement uses TRBV6-5 and TRBJ2-2; D is perhaps TRBD2 (6 bases). This CDR3 is built from 13 residues. V was cut by 5 bases and J by 4 bases, with 8 bases left in between. Germline V CDR1 and CDR2: MNHEY, SVGAGI. The CDR3 is CASSRSGTGELFF. CDR3 DNA sequence: TGTGCCAGCAGTCGTAGCGGCACCGGGGAGCTGTTTTTT.

The V gene is TRBV29-1, the J gene TRBJ2-3; D may be TRBD1 or TRBD2 (5 bases each). The CDR3 spans 16 residues. V lost 1 base and J lost 4, with 18 bases in between. Germline V gene lookup returns CDR1 SQVTM and CDR2 ANQGSEA. The CDR3 loop reads CSVEGTGTGLPDTQYF. CDR3 nucleotide sequence: TGCAGCGTTGAAGGCACCGGGACGGGCCTCCCAGATACGCAGTATTTT.

In the case of this clonotype: It is likely a read error, because the conserved phenylalanine at the end of the CDR3 is missing. The V and J genes are TRBV5-4 and TRBJ1-2; D might be TRBD1 (5 bases). In germline, CDR1 is SGHNT, CDR2 YYREEE (reference sequence). V was shortened by 1 base and J by 7 bases, with 14 bases between the two germline ends. CDR3 length equals 14 residues. In nucleotides, the CDR3 is TGTGCCAGCAGCTTGCAAGGGGCCCTCTCTGGCTACACCCTC. This encodes CASSLQGALSGYTL.

This clonotype turned up a few times. This may stem from a read error, because a much larger clone lies one nucleotide away. The rearrangement joins TRBV12-3 or TRBV12-4 to TRBJ2-2, with a tentative D call TRBD2 (6 bases). This CDR3 has 16 amino acids. The V gene lost 6 bases and the J gene lost 7 bases, with 21 bases spanning the gap. CDR3 sequence (DNA): TGTGCCAGCAGCCTAGGACTACTCCGGAGCATCGGGGAGCTGTTTTTT. The encoded protein is CASSLGLLRSIGELFF.

With regard to this clonotype: One junction end does not reproduce the germline sequence, and a read error may be involved. This chain joins TRBV6-6 and TRBJ2-3, with D possibly matching TRBD1 (5 bases). The CDR3 extends over 13 amino acids. Germline CDR1 is MNHNY and CDR2 is SVGAGI (reference sequence). In DNA, the CDR3 is TGTGCCAGCGTTACTTGGGGCACGGATACGCTGTATTTT. It encodes CASVTWGTDTLYF.

The rearrangement links TRBV7-9 to TRBJ2-5; D perhaps matches TRBD1 (6 bases). The CDR3 sequence is 16 residues long. CDR1 is SEHNR and CDR2 is FQNEAQ in the germline V gene (reference sequence). V was cut by 5 bases and J by 4 bases, with 20 bases left in between. CDR3 sequence (DNA): TGTGCCAGCAGCACACGACAGGATCAGAGAGGAGAGACCCAGTACTTC. This encodes CASSTRQDQRGETQYF.

Remarks on this clonotype: This could be a read error, since a much larger clone is one nucleotide away. The gene calls are TRBV5-1 and TRBJ2-3; 7 nucleotides agree with TRBD2. The CDR3 is made up of 15 amino acids. Germline V gene lookup returns CDR1 SGHRS and CDR2 YFSETQ. For the CDR3, the DNA is TGCGCCAACAGCTTGGCCGGGGGGAGCACAGATACGCAGTATTTT. Translation: CANSLAGGSTDTQYF.